This T cell receptor beta chain was sequenced in a study of vaccination and CD4 T cells after COVID-19 (dated by TCRdb to about 2022). Notes on the research overall: The convalescent cohort included six males and four females, with two Hispanic individuals, seven Caucasians, two Asians and one multiracial person. Participants received two doses of either the Pfizer-BioNTech BNT162b2 vaccine (n=8) or the Moderna mRNA-1273 vaccine (n=2). Post-COVID blood samples were collected from convalescent patients a median of about 92 days after diagnosis, with a range of about 30 to 170 days. Post-vaccine blood samples were taken a median of about 70 days after the second vaccine dose, with a range of about 13 to 241 days. Culture stimuli were overlapping spike peptide pools from SARS-CoV-2 and from the common cold coronaviruses HCoV-NL63, HCoV-OC43 and HCoV-229E. As controls, cultures received a CEFX viral epitope pool (the positive control), an HIV-1 Nef peptide pool (the negative control), or no peptide at all. In 10 COVID-19 convalescent patients and several infection-naive healthy vaccine recipients, the spike-specific CD4+ TCR repertoire before mRNA vaccination was compared with the repertoire after mRNA vaccination. At the TCR clonotype level, an earlier paper using these donors assessed memory CD4+ T cell crossreactivity between SARS-CoV-2 and common cold coronavirus spike proteins.

Findings and caveats that apply to the study as a whole: Although the median number of SARS-CoV-2-reactive clonotypes went up from around 20 after infection to about 38 after vaccination, the increase was not significant. The number of convalescent patients in the study was relatively small, and the study did not examine early timepoints following natural infection. In convalescent patients, nearly all vaccine-specific clones (304 of 307) were found to be mono-reactive for SARS-CoV-2 spike rather than cross-reactive with common cold coronaviruses. Among the post-vaccine SARS-CoV-2-reactive clones in convalescent patients, a median about 89% showed up only after vaccination, which suggests vaccine-specific priming.

The library was produced with PCR. At the Johns Hopkins FTIC core, DNA from the cultured CD4+ T cells underwent TCR sequencing with the Oncomine TCR Beta short-read assay. The QIAamp micro DNA kit was used to extract genomic DNA from the cultured CD4+ T cells. Oncomine TCR Beta libraries from cultured CD4+ T cells were pooled with unique dual indexes and sequenced on an Illumina iSeq 100. In the paper's pipeline: Non-productive sequences were removed, and CDR3s that did not start with C, did not end with F or W, or were shorter than 7 amino acids were discarded. The MANAFEST web application was used to identify antigen-specific clonotypes by comparing peptide-stimulated wells against reference wells and other culture wells. Positive clones required FDR below 0.05, an odds ratio above 5, and productive frequency above 0.1% in at least two of three replicate wells. Clonotypes that were significantly expanded in both SARS-CoV-2 spike wells and at least one common cold coronavirus spike condition were defined as cross-reactive. Similarity between CDR3 sequences was evaluated in R version 3.6.1 using Levenshtein distances (stringdist) and unrooted phylogenetic trees (ape). Starting from the raw public reads, TCRdb applied fastp trimming at Q25, assembled clones with MiXCR and retained in-frame beta chains. When rows share a CDR3 protein, they turn into one entry using the most common DNA and genes. The V and J calls shown here were made by TCRdb, not taken from the authors' results. Counted in this sample were around 8,200 distinct CDR3 sequences; about 50% of them appeared once. Of the sample, less than 25% falls within the top ten clones.

What the treatment or condition label conveys for this sample: approximately 10-day PBMC culture with coronavirus spike peptide pools or control peptides (ViraFEST assay). CD4+ T cells from unexposed donors were collected before the COVID-19 pandemic (2011-2018). The ViraFEST assay was used in the study, in which antigen-specific T cells were expanded with peptide pools and expanded clonotypes were subsequently identified by TCR sequencing. Approximately 1.8 million PBMCs per well were cultured in IMDM with approximately 5% human AB serum and 9 to 10 IU/ml IL-2, plus 10 ug/ml peptide pools. Half of the culture medium was replaced with fresh IL-2-containing medium on days 3 and 7. CD4+ T cells were isolated after roughly eleven days of culture through negative selection using the EasySep CD4+ T cell isolation kit. As cell numbers permitted, CD4+ T cells from unexposed donors were tested for reactivity to SARS-CoV-2 S and N and to four common cold coronavirus spike pools. Ficoll-Paque Plus gradient centrifugation was used to isolate PBMCs from whole blood, and the isolated PBMCs were then either used fresh or cryopreserved at -140C. Triplicate wells were generally used for each culture condition. The leukapheresis product used for the unexposed donors was purchased from a commercial source.

Concerning this clonotype: What antigen it recognizes has not been identified. No clone much larger than this one lies a single base away; base qualities are absent.

Trimming removed 8 bases from V and 3 bases from J, leaving 14 bases between the germline ends. Taken from the germline V gene, the CDR1 and CDR2 loops are SGHRS and YFSETQ. The CDR3 runs 13 amino acids, cysteine and phenylalanine included. Only CDR3 DNA is held: 39 bases, read in frame from base 1. Material for sequencing was CD4+ T cells from blood, cultured in vitro. This TCR was recovered from a human donor in good health. This receptor chain uses TRBV5-1 and TRBJ1-1, with the D gene not confidently named. The nucleotide sequence reads TGCGCCAGTCCCATAAGGACCGACACTGAAGCTTTCTTT. Its product reads: CASPIRTDTEAFF.